This T cell receptor (beta chain) was captured by sequencing in a study of T cell responses to AZD1222 COVID-19 vaccine. The method was immunoSEQ multiplex PCR; TCRdb's version includes in-frame clones alone and lacks a portion of them. Of more than 150,000 clones listed, about 90% are singletons. Turning to this clone: Its antigen is still unknown.

Study conclusions and caveats: No repertoire was sampled before or during the peak T cell response, only after it.

Germline loops: CDR1 SGHRS, CDR2 YFSETQ. After removal of 4 bases from V and 5 bases from J, the junction contained 7 bases not matched to a gene. This CDR3 comprises 15 residues. The receptor was isolated from an adult in good health. Sample: peripheral blood, taken on day 0 of AZD1222 vaccination. This chain links TRBV5-1 with TRBJ2-7, with 12 nucleotides matching TRBD1. The CDR3 loop reads CASSPSGQGADEQYF. Here the CDR3 DNA reads TGCGCCAGCAGCCCCTCGGGACAGGGGGCTGACGAGCAGTACTTC.